These T cell receptor beta chains were read from a single sample in a study of blood T cells in healthy people across ages. Via MiXCR, TCRdb re-called the 5' RACE reads, giving one row per CDR3 protein. The sample contains around 2 million distinct CDR3 sequences, about 39% of which appear only once. The specimen was blood. These receptors all come from a human donor in good health. Both conserved end residues are part of each CDR3. The order of the fields is V gene, D gene, J gene, clone size, CDR3 protein, CDR3 DNA. A D gene is named only where the DNA matches it firmly. Some rows have no size entry. The others give once, few or many, or a class for an expanded clone.

TRBV7-9	TRBD2	TRBJ2-5	-	CASSSGLAGFQETQYF	TGTGCCAGCAGCTCGGGACTAGCGGGTTTTCAAGAGACCCAGTACTTC
TRBV7-9	TRBD2	TRBJ2-2	-	CASTRGTSGGRRTNTGELFF	TGTGCCAGCACCAGAGGGACTAGCGGGGGGCGTAGGACGAACACCGGGGAGCTGTTTTTT
TRBV14	-	TRBJ1-1	-	CASNQTGIEAFF	TGTGCCAGCAACCAGACCGGGATTGAAGCTTTCTTT
TRBV12-3/TRBV12-4	-	TRBJ1-5	-	CASSFGGSQPQHF	TGTGCCAGCAGTTTCGGAGGGAGTCAGCCCCAGCATTTT
TRBV20-1	-	TRBJ2-5	few	CSASSYRAQETQYF	TGCAGTGCCTCATCGTACAGGGCCCAAGAGACCCAGTACTTC
TRBV7-9	-	TRBJ2-7	few	CASSSTVPIGEQYF	TGTGCCAGCAGCTCAACGGTCCCTATCGGCGAGCAGTACTTC
TRBV28	-	TRBJ1-5	few	CASSRRGGSSNQPQHF	TGTGCCAGCAGCCGGAGGGGTGGTAGTAGCAATCAGCCCCAGCATTTT
TRBV28	TRBD1	TRBJ2-5	-	CASSKRDRGETQYF	TGTGCCAGCAGCAAACGGGACAGGGGGGAGACCCAGTACTTC
TRBV5-1	TRBD2	TRBJ2-1	-	CASSLLVAREGQQFF	TGCGCCAGCAGCTTGTTGGTGGCGAGGGAGGGGCAGCAGTTCTTC
TRBV9	TRBD1	TRBJ2-3	few	CASSVGQGGTDTQYF	TGTGCCAGCAGTGTGGGACAGGGTGGTACAGATACGCAGTATTTT
TRBV6-2/TRBV6-3	-	TRBJ1-6	-	CASSYRGGRQSNSPLHF	TGTGCCAGCAGTTATCGCGGAGGCCGACAGAGTAATTCACCCCTCCACTTT
TRBV19	-	TRBJ2-6	-	CASSMIRQGVPGANVLTF	TGTGCCAGTAGTATGATACGGCAGGGAGTTCCTGGGGCCAACGTCCTGACTTTC
TRBV6-1	-	TRBJ1-5	-	CASSELTGFDQPQHF	TGTGCCAGCAGTGAATTAACAGGGTTTGATCAGCCCCAGCATTTT
TRBV6-5	-	TRBJ1-5	once	CASSPFGGSGNQPQHF	TGTGCCAGCAGCCCCTTCGGAGGTTCGGGCAATCAGCCCCAGCATTTT
TRBV27	TRBD2	TRBJ2-7	few	CASRPLTSGGQKLRYEQYF	TGTGCCAGCAGACCCTTGACTAGCGGGGGGCAAAAATTACGCTACGAGCAGTACTTC
TRBV29-1	-	TRBJ2-3	many	CSVEVWEADTQYF	TGCAGCGTTGAAGTATGGGAGGCAGATACGCAGTATTTT
TRBV11-1	-	TRBJ2-2	-	CASSLVVVGGELFF	TGTGCCAGCAGCTTAGTGGTCGTCGGCGGGGAGCTGTTTTTT
TRBV9	TRBD2	TRBJ2-1	few	CASSVGGGVPDEQFF	TGTGCCAGCAGCGTAGGCGGGGGGGTGCCTGATGAGCAGTTCTTC
TRBV5-4	TRBD1	TRBJ2-3	-	CASSSPQGYPDTQYF	TGTGCCAGCAGCTCGCCACAGGGGTATCCAGATACGCAGTATTTT
TRBV20-1	TRBD1	TRBJ2-3	-	CSATYGEGADTQYF	TGCAGTGCTACCTACGGCGAGGGGGCGGATACGCAGTATTTT
TRBV4-1	-	TRBJ2-2	-	CASSQAAGQNTGELFF	TGCGCCAGCAGCCAAGCAGCGGGCCAAAACACCGGGGAGCTGTTTTTT
TRBV5-1	-	TRBJ2-7	-	CASSLTLGSLYEQYF	TGCGCCAGCAGCTTGACCCTCGGCAGCCTTTACGAGCAGTACTTC
TRBV12-3/TRBV12-4	-	TRBJ1-2	few	CASRYRSNYGYTF	TGTGCCAGCAGATACAGGTCTAACTATGGCTACACCTTC
TRBV7-9	-	TRBJ2-5	-	CASSLDTTRYQEAQYF	TGTGCCAGCAGCTTAGACACCACCCGGTACCAAGAGGCCCAGTACTTC
TRBV5-1	TRBD2	TRBJ2-3	-	CASSLDGRLAGFGTDTQYF	TGCGCCAGCAGCCTCGATGGGAGACTAGCGGGGTTCGGCACAGATACGCAGTATTTT
TRBV4-1	TRBD2	TRBJ2-1	-	CASGQDRGAGPPDEQFF	TGCGCCAGCGGCCAAGATCGAGGAGCGGGGCCTCCGGATGAGCAGTTCTTC
TRBV3-1	-	TRBJ2-4	-	CASSQSPQELWGGIQYF	TGTGCCAGCAGCCAAAGCCCCCAGGAGCTCTGGGGTGGCATTCAGTACTTC
TRBV7-3	-	TRBJ1-1	-	CASSSQGSGNTEAFF	TGTGCCAGCAGCTCACAGGGAAGCGGGAACACTGAAGCTTTCTTT
TRBV27	-	TRBJ2-2	-	CASSGTGELFF	TGTGCCAGCAGTGGGACCGGGGAGCTGTTTTTT
TRBV20-1	-	TRBJ1-2	-	CSASLPGNYGYTF	TGCAGCGCTAGTCTGCCAGGGAACTATGGCTACACCTTC
TRBV12-3/TRBV12-4	TRBD2	TRBJ2-7	few	CASSLGLAGVIGSYEQYF	TGTGCCAGCAGTTTGGGACTAGCGGGGGTAATCGGCTCCTACGAGCAGTACTTC
TRBV7-9	-	TRBJ1-1	-	CASIKAQGDTEAFF	TGTGCCAGCATCAAGGCGCAGGGTGACACTGAAGCTTTCTTT
TRBV29-1	TRBD1	TRBJ2-1	-	CSAAGTASSYNEQFF	TGCAGCGCCGCCGGGACAGCTAGCTCCTACAATGAGCAGTTCTTC
TRBV9	TRBD1	TRBJ1-6	few	CASSTDRDNSPLHF	TGTGCCAGCAGCACGGACAGGGATAATTCACCCCTCCACTTT
TRBV7-2	-	TRBJ2-5	few	CASSPHPWAGTQETQYF	TGTGCCAGCAGCCCACACCCTTGGGCAGGCACCCAAGAGACCCAGTACTTC
TRBV20-1	-	TRBJ1-2	few	CSARISAGNYGYTF	TGCAGTGCTAGAATTTCGGCGGGGAACTATGGCTACACCTTC
TRBV24-1	-	TRBJ2-7	-	CAASSRQNYEQYF	TGTGCCGCCAGTAGCCGTCAGAACTACGAGCAGTACTTC
TRBV6-4	-	TRBJ1-5	few	CASSATPNQPQHF	TGTGCCAGCAGTGCGACACCCAATCAGCCCCAGCATTTT
TRBV7-7	TRBD2	TRBJ2-3	few	CASSKTSGGNTDTQYF	TGTGCTAGCAGCAAAACCAGCGGGGGAAACACAGATACGCAGTATTTT
TRBV4-1	-	TRBJ1-5	-	CASSPYNGQVGQPQHF	TGCGCCAGCAGCCCATATAATGGGCAGGTAGGTCAGCCCCAGCATTTT
TRBV29-1	TRBD1	TRBJ2-7	few	CSVGTGSRYEQYF	TGCAGCGTGGGGACAGGGAGCAGGTACGAGCAGTACTTC
TRBV7-8	TRBD2	TRBJ2-3	few	CASSLAKGGGQYF	TGTGCCAGCAGCTTAGCGAAGGGCGGGGGGCAGTATTTT
TRBV9	-	TRBJ1-4	few	CASSVDANEKLFF	TGTGCCAGCAGCGTAGATGCTAATGAAAAACTGTTTTTT
TRBV2	TRBD2	TRBJ2-1	few	CASRPTEAGGPNNEQFF	TGTGCCAGCAGGCCCACCGAAGCGGGGGGCCCTAACAATGAGCAGTTCTTC
TRBV10-3	TRBD1	TRBJ1-2	-	CAIREGQSHYGYTF	TGTGCCATCAGGGAGGGACAGTCACACTATGGCTACACCTTC
TRBV7-9	-	TRBJ2-5	few	CASGPSQETQYF	TGTGCCAGCGGACCGTCCCAAGAGACCCAGTACTTC
TRBV7-2	-	TRBJ2-4	-	CASSSDVLGQYF	TGTGCCAGCAGCTCAGACGTTCTTGGGCAGTACTTC
TRBV5-1	TRBD1	TRBJ1-5	few	CASSLAPGGNQPQHF	TGCGCCAGCAGCTTGGCCCCAGGGGGCAACCAGCCCCAGCATTTT
TRBV4-2	TRBD2	TRBJ2-3	few	CASSQDQGLAGGTDTQYF	TGTGCCAGCAGCCAAGATCAAGGTCTAGCGGGGGGCACGGATACGCAGTATTTT
TRBV28	TRBD1	TRBJ2-7	-	CASSLDRTGYEQYF	TGTGCCAGCAGTTTGGACAGGACGGGCTACGAGCAGTACTTC
TRBV6-2/TRBV6-3	-	TRBJ2-7	few	CASSYDYRDEQYF	TGTGCCAGCAGTTACGATTACAGGGACGAGCAGTACTTC
TRBV5-1	-	TRBJ2-4	-	CASSPGLQVPKVDIQYF	TGCGCCAGCAGCCCGGGGCTACAGGTCCCGAAAGTGGACATTCAGTACTTC
TRBV7-2	-	TRBJ2-2	-	CASSREGGTLTGELFF	TGTGCCAGCAGCCGCGAGGGGGGGACTCTCACCGGGGAGCTGTTTTTT
TRBV15	-	TRBJ2-7	many	CATSRDRTDLYF	TGTGCCACCAGCAGAGATCGGACAGACTTGTACTTC